The source of this T cell receptor (beta chain) is a study of blood T cell repertoires in COVID-19. For the study at large: The United States, Italy and Spain provided the acute and convalescent COVID-19 samples.

Original processing notes: Quantification of nucleated cells was approximated via reference gene primer amplification. TCRdb keeps only in-frame clones here, not all; method: immunoSEQ multiplex PCR. The D gene and trimming were derived from the DNA, and the V and J assignments and clone size from that table. The sample contains under 75,000 clones, roughly 81% of which appear only once. The V segment lost 3 bases and the J segment 7 bases; nucleotides outside the gene matches: 13. This CDR3 spans 16 amino acids. Germline lookup yields CDR1 MDHEN and CDR2 SYDVKM. The source is an elderly man with acute or convalescent COVID-19. The chain has TRBV28 and TRBJ1-2, with 8 bases that match TRBD1. The source material was peripheral blood. Here the CDR3 reads CASSFPDRVLSSGYTF. For the CDR3, the DNA is TGTGCCAGCAGTTTCCCGGACAGGGTGTTGTCCTCTGGCTACACCTTC.